The rows below give T cell receptor beta chains drawn from one sample of a study of identical twins' blood T cells. Each CDR3 protein gets one entry after TCRdb re-called the 5' RACE reads with MiXCR. The table records 350,000 to 400,000 distinct CDR3 sequences, more than 25% of them present only once. What was sequenced was PBMCs. The receptors stem from a woman aged 18-49 years in good health. CDR3s include the opening cysteine and the closing phenylalanine or tryptophan. A D gene is named only where the DNA matches it firmly. Clone size appears in some rows only: once, few, many, or a class for an expanded clone.

cdr3_nt: TGCAGTGCTTCGGGCCCCTACCACGAGCAGTACTTC
cdr3_aa: CSASGPYHEQYF
j_call: TRBJ2-7
clone_size: few
v_call: TRBV20-1
d_call: .

cdr3_nt: TGTGCCAGCTCACCCTGGGGACTAGCCGAAGAGACCCAGTACTTC
cdr3_aa: CASSPWGLAEETQYF
j_call: TRBJ2-5
clone_size: .
v_call: TRBV18
d_call: TRBD2

cdr3_nt: TGCAGCGTTGTCGGGCAGGGGCGAAACTATGGCTACACCTTC
cdr3_aa: CSVVGQGRNYGYTF
j_call: TRBJ1-2
clone_size: few
v_call: TRBV29-1
d_call: .

cdr3_nt: TGTGCCAGCTCACCCGATCAGGGGACCAAAAACATTCAGTACTTC
cdr3_aa: CASSPDQGTKNIQYF
j_call: TRBJ2-4
clone_size: .
v_call: TRBV18
d_call: .

cdr3_nt: TGTGCCAGCCTACTTCGACAGGGTCTCCTCACTGAAGCTTTCTTT
cdr3_aa: CASLLRQGLLTEAFF
j_call: TRBJ1-1
clone_size: many
v_call: TRBV6-5
d_call: TRBD1

cdr3_nt: TGCAGCGTTGTTAGAGCGGGAAGTACGAACACCGGGGAGCTGTTTTTT
cdr3_aa: CSVVRAGSTNTGELFF
j_call: TRBJ2-2
clone_size: few
v_call: TRBV29-1
d_call: TRBD2

cdr3_nt: TGCAGTGCCGCTTCATGGGAGGGAGTTTTCTACGAGCAGTACTTC
cdr3_aa: CSAASWEGVFYEQYF
j_call: TRBJ2-7
clone_size: few
v_call: TRBV20-1
d_call: TRBD2

cdr3_nt: TGTGCCAGTAGTGCCCGACGGTTGAACACTGAAGCTTTCTTT
cdr3_aa: CASSARRLNTEAFF
j_call: TRBJ1-1
clone_size: .
v_call: TRBV19
d_call: .

cdr3_nt: TGCAGCGTTCCAAGAACGGGACAGGGTCGCTATGGCTACACCTTC
cdr3_aa: CSVPRTGQGRYGYTF
j_call: TRBJ1-2
clone_size: few
v_call: TRBV29-1
d_call: TRBD1

cdr3_nt: TGCAGTGCTAGAGATCGCCTGGGACAGGCTCCGGCTTTCTTT
cdr3_aa: CSARDRLGQAPAFF
j_call: TRBJ1-1
clone_size: .
v_call: TRBV20-1
d_call: TRBD1

cdr3_nt: TGCAGTGCTGTGCCGACTAGCCTCTCCTACGAGCAGTACTTC
cdr3_aa: CSAVPTSLSYEQYF
j_call: TRBJ2-7
clone_size: few
v_call: TRBV20-1
d_call: TRBD2

cdr3_nt: TGCAGCGTTGAAGGTTCAGGGGTGCCGGGCTACACCTTC
cdr3_aa: CSVEGSGVPGYTF
j_call: TRBJ1-2
clone_size: few
v_call: TRBV29-1
d_call: .

cdr3_nt: TGTGCCAGCAGAAGACAGGGCCCCACTGAAGCTTTCTTT
cdr3_aa: CASRRQGPTEAFF
j_call: TRBJ1-1
clone_size: .
v_call: TRBV6-2/TRBV6-3
d_call: TRBD1

cdr3_nt: TGTGCCAGCAGTGAAGCATGGCAGATCAACTATGGCTACACCTTC
cdr3_aa: CASSEAWQINYGYTF
j_call: TRBJ1-2
clone_size: .
v_call: TRBV6-1
d_call: .

cdr3_nt: TGTGCCAGCAGCCAAGCCGGACAGGGGGCTGAAGCTTTCTTT
cdr3_aa: CASSQAGQGAEAFF
j_call: TRBJ1-1
clone_size: .
v_call: TRBV14
d_call: TRBD1

cdr3_nt: TGTGCCAGCAGTGACGGGACTTATGGCTACACCTTC
cdr3_aa: CASSDGTYGYTF
j_call: TRBJ1-2
clone_size: .
v_call: TRBV6-1
d_call: .

cdr3_nt: TGTGCCAGCAGCTTACGGGGGAGGGATGAAAAACTGTTTTTT
cdr3_aa: CASSLRGRDEKLFF
j_call: TRBJ1-4
clone_size: few
v_call: TRBV11-2
d_call: .

cdr3_nt: TGTGCCAGCAAACTGACTCGGGGGTGGGAGCAGTACTTC
cdr3_aa: CASKLTRGWEQYF
j_call: TRBJ2-7
clone_size: .
v_call: TRBV12-3/TRBV12-4
d_call: .

cdr3_nt: TGTGCCGGCAGTGACATCGGGACTAGCGGGATCGATGAGCAGTTCTTC
cdr3_aa: CAGSDIGTSGIDEQFF
j_call: TRBJ2-1
clone_size: .
v_call: TRBV6-4
d_call: TRBD2

cdr3_nt: TGTGCCAGCTCCCCCCCCTCCCTGGGGGACACTGAAGCTTTCTTT
cdr3_aa: CASSPPSLGDTEAFF
j_call: TRBJ1-1
clone_size: .
v_call: TRBV18
d_call: .

cdr3_nt: TGCGCCAGCACCTCTAGTGGGTTCATGAACACTGAAGCATTCTTT
cdr3_aa: CASTSSGFMNTEAFF
j_call: TRBJ1-1
clone_size: .
v_call: TRBV5-1
d_call: .

cdr3_nt: TGTGCCAGCAGTGACACCTTCTCTGGGGCCAACGTCCTGACTTTC
cdr3_aa: CASSDTFSGANVLTF
j_call: TRBJ2-6
clone_size: .
v_call: TRBV25-1
d_call: .

cdr3_nt: TGTGCCAGCACCTATGCTGCCGGAGGTACTGAAGCTTTCTTT
cdr3_aa: CASTYAAGGTEAFF
j_call: TRBJ1-1
clone_size: few
v_call: TRBV12-3/TRBV12-4
d_call: .

cdr3_nt: TGTGCCAGCAGCGTAGAGTGGTTTACTTTGAAAAATGAGCAGTTCTTC
cdr3_aa: CASSVEWFTLKNEQFF
j_call: TRBJ2-1
clone_size: .
v_call: TRBV9
d_call: .

cdr3_nt: TGTGCCAGCAGCGGCAGTTACACTGAAGCTTTCTTT
cdr3_aa: CASSGSYTEAFF
j_call: TRBJ1-1
clone_size: .
v_call: TRBV9
d_call: .

cdr3_nt: TGTGCCAGCAGTTTGGGCGGAAAATCCGAGCAGTACTTC
cdr3_aa: CASSLGGKSEQYF
j_call: TRBJ2-7
clone_size: .
v_call: TRBV27
d_call: .

cdr3_nt: TGCAGCGTTGCCGAGAATGAAAAACTGTTTTTT
cdr3_aa: CSVAENEKLFF
j_call: TRBJ1-4
clone_size: .
v_call: TRBV29-1
d_call: .

cdr3_nt: TGTGCCAGCACCTGGTTAGCCTACGAGCAGTACTTC
cdr3_aa: CASTWLAYEQYF
j_call: TRBJ2-7
clone_size: few
v_call: TRBV6-5
d_call: .

cdr3_nt: TGTGCCAGCGGGGGAGAAGCTACGACGCAGTACTTC
cdr3_aa: CASGGEATTQYF
j_call: TRBJ2-7
clone_size: .
v_call: TRBV2
d_call: .

cdr3_nt: TGTGCCAGCAGCCAAGATGGGGGGGGCTACGAGCAGTACTTC
cdr3_aa: CASSQDGGGYEQYF
j_call: TRBJ2-7
clone_size: many
v_call: TRBV3-1
d_call: TRBD2

cdr3_nt: TGTGCAAGTCGCTTAGTGAAATCGGGGCGCAATAGCAATCGGCCCCAGCATTTT
cdr3_aa: CASRLVKSGRNSNRPQHF
j_call: TRBJ1-5
clone_size: .
v_call: TRBV12-2
d_call: .

cdr3_nt: TGTGCCAGCAGTTCAAGGCCGGTGGAGACCCAGTACTTC
cdr3_aa: CASSSRPVETQYF
j_call: TRBJ2-5
clone_size: .
v_call: TRBV28
d_call: .

cdr3_nt: TGCGCCAGCAGCTTAAGGGAGATCGGGGAGCTGTTTTTT
cdr3_aa: CASSLREIGELFF
j_call: TRBJ2-2
clone_size: few
v_call: TRBV5-1
d_call: .

cdr3_nt: TGTGCATCAGGCAGGGGCAATCAGCCCCGGCATTTT
cdr3_aa: CASGRGNQPRHF
j_call: TRBJ1-5
clone_size: few
v_call: TRBV9
d_call: .

cdr3_nt: TGTGCCATCAGAAACGATGAAAAACTGTTTTTT
cdr3_aa: CAIRNDEKLFF
j_call: TRBJ1-4
clone_size: few
v_call: TRBV10-3
d_call: .

cdr3_nt: TGCAGTGCTAGAGCGCGGACAGCCAAAGAGACCCAGTACTTC
cdr3_aa: CSARARTAKETQYF
j_call: TRBJ2-5
clone_size: few
v_call: TRBV20-1
d_call: .

cdr3_nt: TGCAGTGCTGGCGGCCGGGGAAAAAGAAGAGAGCTGTTTTTT
cdr3_aa: CSAGGRGKRRELFF
j_call: TRBJ2-2
clone_size: few
v_call: TRBV20-1
d_call: .

cdr3_nt: TGTGCCAGCAGCCCTGGACAGGGCTATGGCTACACCTTC
cdr3_aa: CASSPGQGYGYTF
j_call: TRBJ1-2
clone_size: many
v_call: TRBV2
d_call: TRBD1

cdr3_nt: TGTGCCGGCCGGGACAGGGCCAATCAGCCCCAGCATTTT
cdr3_aa: CAGRDRANQPQHF
j_call: TRBJ1-5
clone_size: .
v_call: TRBV2
d_call: TRBD1

cdr3_nt: TGTGCCAGCAGTTACTCTAGCTTGGGGGACCCCCACTATGGCTACACCTTC
cdr3_aa: CASSYSSLGDPHYGYTF
j_call: TRBJ1-2
clone_size: .
v_call: TRBV6-5
d_call: .

cdr3_nt: TGCAGCGTTGACAGGGCGACGGCTGGCTACACCTTC
cdr3_aa: CSVDRATAGYTF
j_call: TRBJ1-2
clone_size: many
v_call: TRBV29-1
d_call: .

cdr3_nt: TGTGCCAGCAGCTTAGGGGACAGGCCTACAGATACGCAGTATTTT
cdr3_aa: CASSLGDRPTDTQYF
j_call: TRBJ2-3
clone_size: few
v_call: TRBV7-9
d_call: TRBD1

cdr3_nt: TGTGCCAGCAGCATTCCTAGCGTGAACACCGGGGAGCTGTTTTTT
cdr3_aa: CASSIPSVNTGELFF
j_call: TRBJ2-2
clone_size: once
v_call: TRBV7-9
d_call: .

cdr3_nt: TGCAGTTCACCCGTGGGAAACACCATATATTTT
cdr3_aa: CSSPVGNTIYF
j_call: TRBJ1-3
clone_size: .
v_call: TRBV20-1
d_call: .

cdr3_nt: TGTGCCAGTAGTGCTGGGACAAAGAAAAGGAAGAACACTGAAGCTTTCTTT
cdr3_aa: CASSAGTKKRKNTEAFF
j_call: TRBJ1-1
clone_size: many
v_call: TRBV19
d_call: .

cdr3_nt: TGTGCCAGCAGTTTTAACTTACGAACAGGGTATGGCTACACCTTC
cdr3_aa: CASSFNLRTGYGYTF
j_call: TRBJ1-2
clone_size: .
v_call: TRBV27
d_call: .